Listed here is a single T cell receptor (beta chain). This entry is derived from a study of blood T cell repertoires in COVID-19. Turning to the study itself: Acute and convalescent COVID-19 specimens originated in the United States, Italy and Spain. PBMCs, B-cell-depleted T cells, or T cells provided the cDNA or gDNA that made up the material.

The CDR3 runs 13 residues. Trimming left V 4 bases short and J 6 bases short, with 13 bases between. CDR1 is SGHRS and CDR2 is YFSETQ in the germline V gene. The authors' processing: Estimated nucleated cell counts came from reference gene primer amplification. The data were produced by immunoSEQ multiplex PCR, yet TCRdb's version contains in-frame clones alone and is incomplete. V and J calls and clone size are given by that table; D and trimming were obtained from the DNA. The table shows under 300,000 clones, with roughly 82% occurring only once. The origin of this receptor is an elderly woman with active or convalescent COVID-19. The J gene is TRBJ1-2, the V gene TRBV5-1; D is ambiguous. The sequenced sample was peripheral blood. The CDR3 DNA reads as TGCGCCAGCAGCCAGGACGGGAAGAATGGCTACACCTTC. Translation gives CASSQDGKNGYTF.